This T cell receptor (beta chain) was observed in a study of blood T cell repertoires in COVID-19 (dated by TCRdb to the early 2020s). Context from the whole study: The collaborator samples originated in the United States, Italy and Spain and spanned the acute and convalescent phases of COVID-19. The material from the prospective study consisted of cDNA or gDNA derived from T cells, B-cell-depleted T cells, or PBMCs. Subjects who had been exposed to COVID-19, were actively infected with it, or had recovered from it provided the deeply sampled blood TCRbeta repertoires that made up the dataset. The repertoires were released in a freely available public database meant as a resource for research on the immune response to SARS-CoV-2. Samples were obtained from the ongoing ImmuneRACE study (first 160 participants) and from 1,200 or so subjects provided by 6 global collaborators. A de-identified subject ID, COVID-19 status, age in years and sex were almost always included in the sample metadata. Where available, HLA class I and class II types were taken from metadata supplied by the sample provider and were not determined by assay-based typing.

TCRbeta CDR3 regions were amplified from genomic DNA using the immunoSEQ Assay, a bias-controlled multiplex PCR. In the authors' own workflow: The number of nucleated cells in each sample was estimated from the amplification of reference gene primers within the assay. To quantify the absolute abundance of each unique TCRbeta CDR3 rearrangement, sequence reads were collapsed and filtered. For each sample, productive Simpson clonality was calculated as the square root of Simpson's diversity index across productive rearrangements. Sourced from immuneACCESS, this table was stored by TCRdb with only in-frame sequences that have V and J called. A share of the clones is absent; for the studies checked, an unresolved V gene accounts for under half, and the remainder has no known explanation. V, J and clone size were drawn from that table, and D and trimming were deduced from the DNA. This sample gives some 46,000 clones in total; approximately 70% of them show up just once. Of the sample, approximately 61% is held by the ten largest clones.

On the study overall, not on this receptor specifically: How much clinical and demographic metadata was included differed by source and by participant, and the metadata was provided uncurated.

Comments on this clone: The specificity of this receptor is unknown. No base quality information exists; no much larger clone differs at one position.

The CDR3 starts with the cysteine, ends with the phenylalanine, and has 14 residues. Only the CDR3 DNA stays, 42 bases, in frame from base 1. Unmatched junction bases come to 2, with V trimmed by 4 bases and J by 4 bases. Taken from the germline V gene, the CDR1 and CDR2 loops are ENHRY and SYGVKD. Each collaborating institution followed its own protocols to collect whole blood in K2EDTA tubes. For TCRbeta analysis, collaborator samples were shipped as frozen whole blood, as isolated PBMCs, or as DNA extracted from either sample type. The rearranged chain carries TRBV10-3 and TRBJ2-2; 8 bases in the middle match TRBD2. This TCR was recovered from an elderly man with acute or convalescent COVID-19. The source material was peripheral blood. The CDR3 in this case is CAISVREGTGELFF. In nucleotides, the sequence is TGTGCCATCAGTGTTCGGGAGGGCACCGGGGAGCTGTTTTTT.